This paragraph reports one TCR beta chain. The antigen it binds to is not known. The input lacks base qualities; no much larger clone sits a single base away. The sample belongs to a study of radiation and T cells in renal cell carcinoma (dated by TCRdb to about 2020). Some background on the complete study: Samples were obtained from a clinical trial, in which 15 Gy stereotactic body radiation therapy was delivered to primary renal cell carcinomas and nephrectomy was performed 4 weeks later. In total, 53 samples underwent TCR beta sequencing: approximately 25 tumors plus 27 peripheral blood samples. A total of approximately 3,800,000 unique CDR3 nucleotide sequences, encoding 2,500,000 or so unique CDR3 amino acid sequences, were found across all 50 or so samples.

TCR beta libraries were generated from genomic DNA with the immunoSEQ kit, following the manufacturer's recommendations. To prepare libraries, a first multiplex PCR with proprietary primers was run, followed by a second PCR that added unique barcodes, and a bead cleanup was done after each round. Each sample batch included a kit-provided positive control reaction and a negative control reaction. The final libraries were assessed on an Agilent 4200 TapeStation D1000 ScreenTape, pooled by volume, and quantified by qPCR. Sequencing ran on an Illumina NextSeq500 with a MidOutput 150-cycle cartridge, using 156 Read1 and 15 Index1 cycles with kit custom primers. The pooled library was loaded at approximately 0.92 pM with 20% PhiX control spiked in. Turning to the authors' computational methods: The vendor-processed data were analyzed in R, and a clonotype was defined as all T cells that share the same CDR3 nucleotide sequence. In the clone abundance analyses, frequencies were normalized to the 10,000 most abundant clones in each sample. Public T cell clones, which averaged fewer than five per sample, were excluded before analysis. An abundance difference of at least 32-fold between compartments was the criterion for calling clonotypes tumor-enriched or baseline blood-enriched. A beta-binomial differential abundance model was used to identify clonotypes that were expanded or contracted between blood time points. Tumor-blood repertoire similarity was measured with the Baroni-Urbani and Buser coefficient, and groups were compared using two-tailed Wilcoxon tests in R. Imported from immuneACCESS, the table was reduced by TCRdb to in-frame sequences with V and J called. These copies leave out some clones; in studies compared against another copy, an unresolved V gene accounts for under half, and the cause of the remainder is not known. Clone size and V and J calls were adopted from that table, with D and trimming inferred from the DNA. For this sample the table gives about 26,000 clones, of which roughly 80% were detected only once. Roughly 30% of the sample rests with the top ten.

General findings and caveats noted by the study authors: With a single-armed trial design, the study had no way to address how radiation dose or scheduling affects the TCR repertoire. Because no pretreatment tumor biopsies were available, whether clonotypes were present in the tumor at baseline could not be determined. In blood, the top tumor clonotypes increased between baseline and 2 weeks post-radiation and then shrank by 4 weeks, which suggests that tumor-resident clones expanded only transiently. Changes in the blood repertoire were not tracked past 4 weeks after treatment.

From the cysteine up to the phenylalanine, the CDR3 has a length of 15 residues. The read is trimmed to its CDR3 DNA, 45 bases read in frame from base 1. CDR1 and CDR2 are drawn from the germline V gene: SGHDN, FVKESK. The junction shows trimming of 5 bases on V and 4 bases on J, plus 18 bases between the germline ends. The time point label of this sample denotes: blood 2 weeks post-SBRT. This specimen's treatment or condition label, per the study, means: 15 Gy SBRT to primary tumor, nephrectomy 4 weeks later. Serial peripheral blood from radiation-treated patients was sampled at baseline, 2 weeks and 4 weeks after SBRT to track tumor-enriched clonotypes. Renal cell carcinoma with clear cell pathology was present in all patients. Genomic DNA for TCR sequencing was prepared using the QIAamp DNA Blood Mini Kit (Qiagen). Samples were included in the analyses only if all quality control checks were passed.

This clonotype originated in a man aged 60 to 69 with renal cell carcinoma. Specimen: blood, collected from a patient whose treatment included radiotherapy and nephrectomy. The chain was built from TRBV14 and TRBJ2-7; TRBD2 is perhaps the D gene, given 6 matching bases. The CDR3 here reads CASSGYGTGVYEQYF. The DNA sequence reads TGTGCCAGCAGCGGATACGGGACGGGAGTTTACGAGCAGTACTTC. The entire variable domain, with the stretches around the CDR3 drawn from the reference TRBV14 and TRBJ2-7 proteins, is EAGVTQFPSHSVIEKGQTVTLRCDPISGHDNLYWYRRVMGKEIKFLLHFVKESKQDESGMPNNRFLAERTGGTYSTLKVQPAELEDSGVYFCASSGYGTGVYEQYFGPGTRLTVT.